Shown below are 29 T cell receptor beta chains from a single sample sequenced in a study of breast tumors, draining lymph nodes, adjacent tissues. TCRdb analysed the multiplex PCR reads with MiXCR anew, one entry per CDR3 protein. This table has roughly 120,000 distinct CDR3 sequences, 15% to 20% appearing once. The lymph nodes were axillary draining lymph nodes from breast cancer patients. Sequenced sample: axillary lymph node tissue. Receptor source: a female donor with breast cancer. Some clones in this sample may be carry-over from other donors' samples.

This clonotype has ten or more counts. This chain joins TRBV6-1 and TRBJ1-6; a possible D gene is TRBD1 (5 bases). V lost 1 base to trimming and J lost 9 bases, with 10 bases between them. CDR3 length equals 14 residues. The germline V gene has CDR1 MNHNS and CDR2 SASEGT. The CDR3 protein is CASSEEIGTSPLHF. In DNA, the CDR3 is TGTGCCAGCAGTGAAGAAATAGGGACTTCACCCCTCCACTTT.

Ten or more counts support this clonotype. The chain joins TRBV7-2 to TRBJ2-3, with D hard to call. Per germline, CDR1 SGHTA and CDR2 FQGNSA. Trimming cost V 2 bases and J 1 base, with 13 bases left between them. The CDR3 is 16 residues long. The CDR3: CASSLSPGSGTDTQYF. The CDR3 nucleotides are TGTGCCAGCAGCTTATCACCTGGGTCGGGCACAGATACGCAGTATTTT.

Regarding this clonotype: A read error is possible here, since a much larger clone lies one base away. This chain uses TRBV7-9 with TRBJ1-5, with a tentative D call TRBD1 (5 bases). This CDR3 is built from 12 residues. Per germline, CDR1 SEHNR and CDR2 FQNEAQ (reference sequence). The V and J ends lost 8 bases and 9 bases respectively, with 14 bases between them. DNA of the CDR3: TGTGCCAGCTGCGCGACTGGGGGGCCCCAGCATTTT. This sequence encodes CASCATGGPQHF.

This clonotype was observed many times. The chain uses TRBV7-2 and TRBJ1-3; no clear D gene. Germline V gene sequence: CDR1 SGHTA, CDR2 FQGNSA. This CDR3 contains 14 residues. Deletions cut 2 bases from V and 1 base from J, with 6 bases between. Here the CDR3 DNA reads TGTGCCAGCAGCTTAACGGTGTCTGGAAACACCATATATTTT. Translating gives CASSLTVSGNTIYF.

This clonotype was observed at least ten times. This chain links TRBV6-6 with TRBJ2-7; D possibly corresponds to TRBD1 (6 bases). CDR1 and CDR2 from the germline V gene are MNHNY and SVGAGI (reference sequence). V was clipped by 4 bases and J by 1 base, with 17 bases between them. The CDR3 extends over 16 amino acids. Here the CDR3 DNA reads TGTGCCAGCAGTTCCGCTCAGGGGTCTAGGTCCTACGAGCAGTACTTC. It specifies CASSSAQGSRSYEQYF.

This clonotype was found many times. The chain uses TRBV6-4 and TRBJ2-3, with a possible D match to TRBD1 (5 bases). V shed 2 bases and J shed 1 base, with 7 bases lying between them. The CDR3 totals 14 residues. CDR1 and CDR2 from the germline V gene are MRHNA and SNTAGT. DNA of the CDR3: TGTGCCAGCAGTGACGGGGCAGGCACAGATACGCAGTATTTT. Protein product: CASSDGAGTDTQYF.

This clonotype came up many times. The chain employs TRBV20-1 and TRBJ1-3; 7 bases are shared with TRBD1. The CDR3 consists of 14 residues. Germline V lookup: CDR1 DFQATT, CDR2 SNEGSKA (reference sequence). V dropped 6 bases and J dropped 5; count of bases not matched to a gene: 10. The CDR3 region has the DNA TGCAGTGCCCTCGACAGGGCTCGGAGAAACACCATATATTTT. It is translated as CSALDRARRNTIYF.

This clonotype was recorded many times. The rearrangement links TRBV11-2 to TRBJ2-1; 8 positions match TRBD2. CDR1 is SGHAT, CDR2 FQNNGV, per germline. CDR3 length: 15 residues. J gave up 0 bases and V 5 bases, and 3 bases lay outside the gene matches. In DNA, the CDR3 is TGTGCCAGCAGCGTGACTAGCGTCTCCTACAATGAGCAGTTCTTC. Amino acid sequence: CASSVTSVSYNEQFF.

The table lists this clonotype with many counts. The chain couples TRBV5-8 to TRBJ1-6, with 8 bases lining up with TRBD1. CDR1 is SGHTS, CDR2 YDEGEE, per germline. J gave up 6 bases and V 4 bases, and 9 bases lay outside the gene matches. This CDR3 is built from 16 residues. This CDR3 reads CASSVGPTGVNSPLHF. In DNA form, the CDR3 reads TGTGCCAGCAGCGTTGGTCCGACAGGGGTTAATTCACCCCTCCACTTT.

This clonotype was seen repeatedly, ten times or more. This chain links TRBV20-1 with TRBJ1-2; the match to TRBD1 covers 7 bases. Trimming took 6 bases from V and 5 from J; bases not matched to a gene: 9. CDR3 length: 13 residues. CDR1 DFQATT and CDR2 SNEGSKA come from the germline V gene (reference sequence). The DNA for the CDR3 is TGCAGTGCAGGGACAGCTGACCGATATGGCTACACCTTC. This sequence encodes CSAGTADRYGYTF.

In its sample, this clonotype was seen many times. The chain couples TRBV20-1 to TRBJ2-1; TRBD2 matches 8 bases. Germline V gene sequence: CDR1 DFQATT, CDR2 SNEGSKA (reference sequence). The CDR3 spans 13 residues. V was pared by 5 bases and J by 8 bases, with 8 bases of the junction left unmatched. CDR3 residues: CSAPPGGGDEQFF. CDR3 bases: TGCAGTGCTCCACCCGGGGGGGGCGATGAGCAGTTCTTC.

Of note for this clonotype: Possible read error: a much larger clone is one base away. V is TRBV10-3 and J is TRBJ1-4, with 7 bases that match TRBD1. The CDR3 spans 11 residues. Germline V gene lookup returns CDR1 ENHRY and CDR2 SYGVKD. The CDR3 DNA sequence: TGTGCCACCTCCCAGGGGGAAAAACTGCTTTTT. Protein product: CATSQGEKLLF.

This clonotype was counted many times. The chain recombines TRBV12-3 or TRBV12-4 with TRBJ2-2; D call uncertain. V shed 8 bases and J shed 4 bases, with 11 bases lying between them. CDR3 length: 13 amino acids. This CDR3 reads CASPEYGTGELFF. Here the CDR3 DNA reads TGTGCCAGCCCGGAGTACGGCACCGGGGAGCTGTTTTTT.

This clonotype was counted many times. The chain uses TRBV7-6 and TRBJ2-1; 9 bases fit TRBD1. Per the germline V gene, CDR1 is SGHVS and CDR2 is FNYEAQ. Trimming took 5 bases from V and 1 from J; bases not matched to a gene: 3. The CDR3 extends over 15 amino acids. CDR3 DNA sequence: TGTGCCAGCAGCACGGGGACAGGGTCCTACAATGAGCAGTTCTTC. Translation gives CASSTGTGSYNEQFF.

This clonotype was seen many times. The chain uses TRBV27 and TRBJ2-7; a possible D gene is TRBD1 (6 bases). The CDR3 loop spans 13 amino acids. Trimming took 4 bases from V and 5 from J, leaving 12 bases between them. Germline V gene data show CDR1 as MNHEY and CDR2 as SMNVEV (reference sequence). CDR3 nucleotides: TGTGCCAGCAGTTCGACAGGTAGGAACGAGCAGTACTTC. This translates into CASSSTGRNEQYF.

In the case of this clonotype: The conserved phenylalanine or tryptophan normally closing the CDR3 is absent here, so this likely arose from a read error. The CDR3 is CASSVGVSQFTGELFV. CDR3 DNA: TGTGCCAGCAGTGTCGGCGTCTCCCAGTTCACCGGGGAGCTGTTTGTT. The chain couples TRBV2 to TRBJ2-2, with D hard to call. V lost 4 bases to trimming and J lost 4 bases, with 16 bases between them. The CDR3 is 16 amino acids. Germline V gives CDR1 SNHLY, CDR2 FYNNEI.

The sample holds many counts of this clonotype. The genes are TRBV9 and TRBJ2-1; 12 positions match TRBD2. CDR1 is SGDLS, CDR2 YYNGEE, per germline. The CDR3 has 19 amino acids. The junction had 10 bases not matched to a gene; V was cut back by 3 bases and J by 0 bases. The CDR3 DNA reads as TGTGCCAGCAGCGCGGGACTAGCGGGCGGTAAGAGCTCCTACAATGAGCAGTTCTTC. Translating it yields CASSAGLAGGKSSYNEQFF.

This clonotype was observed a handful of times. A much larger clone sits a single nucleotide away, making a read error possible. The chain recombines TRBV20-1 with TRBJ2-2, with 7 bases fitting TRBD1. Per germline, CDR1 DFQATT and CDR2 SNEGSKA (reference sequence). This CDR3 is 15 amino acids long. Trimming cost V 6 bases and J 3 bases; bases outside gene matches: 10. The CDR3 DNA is TGCAGTGCCCCCAGACAGGGCGCGGACACCGGGGAGCTGTTTTTT. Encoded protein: CSAPRQGADTGELFF.

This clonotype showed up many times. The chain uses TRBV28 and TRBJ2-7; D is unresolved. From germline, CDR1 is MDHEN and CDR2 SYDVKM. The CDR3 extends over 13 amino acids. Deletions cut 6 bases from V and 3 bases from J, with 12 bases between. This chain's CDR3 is CASSYINSYEQYF. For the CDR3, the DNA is TGTGCCAGCAGCTACATTAACAGCTACGAGCAGTACTTC.

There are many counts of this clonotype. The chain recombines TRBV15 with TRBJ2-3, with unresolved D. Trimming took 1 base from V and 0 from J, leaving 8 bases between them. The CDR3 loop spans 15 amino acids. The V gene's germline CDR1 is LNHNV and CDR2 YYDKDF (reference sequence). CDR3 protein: CATSRGPASTDTQYF. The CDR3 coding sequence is TGTGCCACCAGCAGAGGGCCAGCTAGCACAGATACGCAGTATTTT.

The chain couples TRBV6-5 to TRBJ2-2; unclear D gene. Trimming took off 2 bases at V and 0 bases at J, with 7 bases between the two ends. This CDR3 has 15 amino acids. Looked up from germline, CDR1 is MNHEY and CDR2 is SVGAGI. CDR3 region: CASSYDVPNTGELFF. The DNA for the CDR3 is TGTGCCAGCAGTTACGACGTACCGAACACCGGGGAGCTGTTTTTT.

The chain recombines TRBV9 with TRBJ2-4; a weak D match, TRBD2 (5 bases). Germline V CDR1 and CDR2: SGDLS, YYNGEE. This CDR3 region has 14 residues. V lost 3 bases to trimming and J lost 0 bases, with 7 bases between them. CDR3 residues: CASSAGVAKNIQYF. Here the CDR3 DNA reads TGTGCCAGCAGCGCCGGGGTAGCCAAAAACATTCAGTACTTC.

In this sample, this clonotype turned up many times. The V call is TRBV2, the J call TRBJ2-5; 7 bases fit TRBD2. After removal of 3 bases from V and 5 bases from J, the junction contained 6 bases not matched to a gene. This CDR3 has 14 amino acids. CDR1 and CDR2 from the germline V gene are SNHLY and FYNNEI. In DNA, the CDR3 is TGTGCCAGCAGTGACAAAGCGGGATACGAGACCCAGTACTTC. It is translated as CASSDKAGYETQYF. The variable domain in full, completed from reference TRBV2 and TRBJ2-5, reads EPEVTQTPSHQVTQMGQEVILRCVPISNHLYFYWYRQILGQKVEFLVSFYNNEISEKSEIFDDQFSVERPDGSNFTLKIRSTKLEDSAMYFCASSDKAGYETQYFGPGTRLLVL.

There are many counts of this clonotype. The chain's CDR3 is CASSARAGTSHSYEQYF. The CDR3 DNA is TGTGCCAGCAGCGCCCGGGCCGGGACTAGCCATTCCTACGAGCAGTACTTC. V and J are TRBV9 and TRBJ2-7; 9 nucleotides agree with TRBD2. The CDR3 covers 17 residues. Germline CDR1 SGDLS, CDR2 YYNGEE. Losses at the gene ends were 3 bases for V and 1 base for J; bases not matched to a gene: 11.

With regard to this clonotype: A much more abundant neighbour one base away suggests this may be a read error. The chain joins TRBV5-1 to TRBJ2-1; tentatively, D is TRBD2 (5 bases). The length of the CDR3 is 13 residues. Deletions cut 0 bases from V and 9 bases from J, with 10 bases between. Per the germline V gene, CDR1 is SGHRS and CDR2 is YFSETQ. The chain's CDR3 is CASSLGRAGEQFF. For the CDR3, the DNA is TGCGCCAGCAGCTTGGGCCGGGCGGGTGAGCAGTTCTTC.

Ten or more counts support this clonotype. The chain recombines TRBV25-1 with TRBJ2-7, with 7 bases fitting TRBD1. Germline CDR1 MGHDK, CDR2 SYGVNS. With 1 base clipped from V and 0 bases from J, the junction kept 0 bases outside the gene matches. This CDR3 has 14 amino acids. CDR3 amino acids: CASSEWDSSYEQYF. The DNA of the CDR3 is TGTGCCAGCAGTGAATGGGACAGCTCCTACGAGCAGTACTTC.

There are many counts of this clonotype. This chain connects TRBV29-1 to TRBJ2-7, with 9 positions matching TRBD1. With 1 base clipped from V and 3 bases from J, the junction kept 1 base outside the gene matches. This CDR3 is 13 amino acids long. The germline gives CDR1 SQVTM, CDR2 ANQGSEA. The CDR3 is CSVEGQGGYEQYF. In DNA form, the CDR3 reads TGCAGCGTTGAAGGACAGGGGGGCTACGAGCAGTACTTC.

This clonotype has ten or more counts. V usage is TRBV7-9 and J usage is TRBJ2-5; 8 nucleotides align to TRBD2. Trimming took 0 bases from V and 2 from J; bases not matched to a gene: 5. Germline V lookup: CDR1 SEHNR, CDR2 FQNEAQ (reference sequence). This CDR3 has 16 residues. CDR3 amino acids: CASSLALSSGQETQYF. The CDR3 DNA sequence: TGTGCCAGCAGCTTAGCTCTCTCTAGCGGGCAAGAGACCCAGTACTTC.

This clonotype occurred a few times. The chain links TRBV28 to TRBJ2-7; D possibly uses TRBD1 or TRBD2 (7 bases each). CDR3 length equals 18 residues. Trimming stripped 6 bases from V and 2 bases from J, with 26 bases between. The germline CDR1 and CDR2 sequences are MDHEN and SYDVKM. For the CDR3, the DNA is TGTGCCAGCAGCCGGGTGGGCAGGGGGAGGGATTATACCTACGAGCAGTACTTC. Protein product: CASSRVGRGRDYTYEQYF. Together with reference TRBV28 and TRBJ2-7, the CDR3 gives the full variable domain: DVKVTQSSRYLVKRTGEKVFLECVQDMDHENMFWYRQDPGLGLRLIYFSYDVKMKEKGDIPEGYSVSREKKERFSLILESASTNQTSMYLCASSRVGRGRDYTYEQYFGPGTRLTVT.